One and the same sample provided the 2 T cell receptor beta chains below, sequenced in a study of cytomegalovirus exposure and HLA in healthy donors. 60 Vbeta and 13 Jbeta primers were used in PCR. Repertoires were generated with immunoSEQ multiplex PCR, while TCRdb's copy carries only in-frame clones and drops some. Of about 170,000 clones in the sample, 77% were seen once. The sequenced sample was PBMCs. The receptor source for this set is a female donor in good health and CMV-seronegative.

This CDR3 reads CASSPPGGLYSGANVLTF. The CDR3 coding sequence is TGCGCCAGCAGCCCTCCGGGGGGCCTATACTCTGGGGCCAACGTCCTGACTTTC. The chain combines TRBV4-1 with TRBJ2-6; D perhaps matches TRBD2 (7 bases). V was shortened by 4 bases and J by 0 bases, with 16 bases between the two germline ends. Germline V lookup: CDR1 MGHRA, CDR2 YSYEKL. The CDR3 is 18 residues long.

This chain joins TRBV6-6 and TRBJ1-3; D not certain. The CDR3 extends over 10 amino acids. Trimming took 7 bases from V and 8 from J, leaving 6 bases between them. Germline CDR1 and CDR2: MNHNY and SVGAGI (reference sequence). The CDR3 region is CASNGDTIYF. The CDR3, as DNA: TGTGCCAGCAACGGTGACACCATATATTTT.